Below are 27 T cell receptor beta chains sequenced from a single sample in a study of blood T cell repertoires in COVID-19. Measured with immunoSEQ multiplex PCR; TCRdb has only the in-frame clones, and not every one. Here the sample spans 65,000 or so clones, roughly 90% being singletons. The sequenced material came from peripheral blood. The receptors come from a man in his 60s with acute or convalescent COVID-19.

The V call is TRBV6-5, the J call TRBJ1-1, with no clear D. The CDR3 loop spans 13 amino acids. Germline V gene sequence: CDR1 MNHEY, CDR2 SVGAGI. The ends were cut back, 3 bases at V and 2 bases at J, with 7 bases in the middle. The chain's CDR3 is CASSYYLNTEAFF. CDR3 DNA sequence: TGTGCCAGCAGTTATTACCTAAACACTGAAGCTTTCTTT.

The chain combines TRBV5-6 with TRBJ1-6; 9 nucleotides match TRBD1. J was trimmed by 9 bases and V by 6 bases; bases with no gene match: 7. CDR3 length: 14 residues. CDR1 and CDR2 from the germline V gene are SGHDT and YYEEEE. CDR3 DNA: TGTGCCAGCACACAGGGGGCTAAGTCTTCACCCCTCCACTTT. Protein sequence: CASTQGAKSSPLHF.

This chain joins TRBV11-2 and TRBJ2-2; 7 bases match TRBD1. Trimming cost V 5 bases and J 5 bases; bases outside gene matches: 11. In germline, CDR1 is SGHAT, CDR2 FQNNGV. The CDR3 has 16 residues. CDR3 region: CASSLRDRVFTGELFF. In DNA form, the CDR3 reads TGTGCCAGCAGCCTTCGGGACAGAGTATTTACCGGGGAGCTGTTTTTT.

V usage is TRBV19 and J usage is TRBJ2-1; 12 nucleotides align to TRBD2. V dropped 1 base and J dropped 4; count of bases not matched to a gene: 5. CDR3 length: 17 amino acids. Germline V gene lookup returns CDR1 LNHDA and CDR2 SQIVND (reference sequence). The CDR3 is CASSIVLAGGYYNEQFF. CDR3 nucleotide sequence: TGTGCCAGTAGTATAGTACTAGCGGGGGGATATTACAATGAGCAGTTCTTC.

The chain employs TRBV7-9 and TRBJ2-1; 12 bases match TRBD1. The CDR3 has 16 residues. Germline V gene lookup returns CDR1 SEHNR and CDR2 FQNEAQ (reference sequence). V was clipped by 4 bases and J by 14 bases; unmatched bases: 15. CDR3: CASSSSGQGALSTKFF. CDR3 DNA: TGTGCCAGCAGCTCCTCGGGACAGGGGGCATTATCGACGAAGTTCTTC. Based on the CDR3 plus reference TRBV7-9 and TRBJ2-1, the full variable domain is DTGVSQNPRHKITKRGQNVTFRCDPISEHNRLYWYRQTLGQGPEFLTYFQNEAQLEKSRLLSDRFSAERPKGSFSTLEIQRTEQGDSAMYLCASSSSGQGALSTKFFGPGTRLTVL.

V usage is TRBV2 and J usage is TRBJ1-5; D gene ambiguous. Trimming took off 0 bases at V and 3 bases at J, with 9 bases between the two ends. This CDR3 is 15 amino acids long. The V gene's germline CDR1 is SNHLY and CDR2 FYNNEI. CDR3 amino acids: CASSEAEGYNQPQHF. The CDR3 DNA is TGTGCCAGCAGTGAAGCCGAGGGTTACAATCAGCCCCAGCATTTT.

This clone was recorded once. The chain joins TRBV19 to TRBJ2-5, with D maybe TRBD1 (7 bases). The germline V gene has CDR1 LNHDA and CDR2 SQIVND (reference sequence). The V gene lost 0 bases and the J gene lost 7 bases, with 15 bases spanning the gap. CDR3 length equals 15 residues. CDR3 bases: TGTGCCAGTAGTATAGATCAGGGGCAGGGGGGGACCCAGTACTTC. It specifies CASSIDQGQGGTQYF.

The rearrangement uses TRBV4-1 and TRBJ2-3; D is uncertain. The CDR3 covers 13 residues. Germline CDR1 reads MGHRA; CDR2 reads YSYEKL. Trimming left V 5 bases short and J 1 base short, with 7 bases between. The CDR3 bases are TGCGCCAGCAGCATGGGCGGCACAGATACGCAGTATTTT. This encodes CASSMGGTDTQYF.

In this sample, this clone turned up once. This rearrangement joins TRBV28 to TRBJ1-2; TRBD1 agrees at 10 bases. V was clipped by 6 bases and J by 8 bases; unmatched bases: 3. The CDR3 contains 12 residues. From germline, CDR1 is MDHEN and CDR2 SYDVKM. CDR3 nucleotides: TGTGCCAGCAGGGGGACAGGGGAGGGCTACACCTTC. It translates to CASRGTGEGYTF.

This chain links TRBV5-1 with TRBJ1-4; 8 bases match TRBD1. The germline gives CDR1 SGHRS, CDR2 YFSETQ. The trim removed 1 base at V and 5 bases at J, leaving 1 base unmatched. This CDR3 contains 14 residues. The CDR3 sequence: CASSLTGGNEKLFF. In DNA form, the CDR3 reads TGCGCCAGCAGCTTGACAGGGGGAAATGAAAAACTGTTTTTT.

The rearrangement links TRBV27 to TRBJ2-3; a weak D match, TRBD1 (6 bases). V was pared by 6 bases and J by 3 bases, with 16 bases between. Germline CDR1 MNHEY, CDR2 SMNVEV (reference sequence). This CDR3 contains 15 residues. CDR3 in DNA: TGTGCCAGCAGCTCCAGGGGAATGGGGACAGATACGCAGTATTTT. The encoded protein is CASSSRGMGTDTQYF.

The chain carries TRBV2 and TRBJ1-6; TRBD1 matches at 9 bases. The germline CDR1 and CDR2 sequences are SNHLY and FYNNEI. The CDR3 totals 15 residues. V was pared by 6 bases and J by 7 bases, with 7 bases of the junction left unmatched. The CDR3 DNA is TGTGCCAGCAGAGGGACAGGGTCTCGGAATTCACCCCTCCACTTT. It codes for CASRGTGSRNSPLHF.

This chain joins TRBV6-1 and TRBJ2-1; D perhaps matches TRBD2 (5 bases). Trimming stripped 1 base from V and 7 bases from J, with 5 bases between. CDR3 length: 12 amino acids. From germline, CDR1 is MNHNS and CDR2 SASEGT. CDR3 sequence (DNA): TGTGCCAGCAGTGAAGGAGGGAATGAGCAGTTCTTC. Translated: CASSEGGNEQFF.

This rearrangement joins TRBV6-6 to TRBJ1-1; maybe TRBD1 (5 bases). The V gene lost 0 bases and the J gene lost 0 bases, with 11 bases spanning the gap. There are 16 residues in the CDR3. CDR1 MNHNY and CDR2 SVGAGI come from the germline V gene (reference sequence). The CDR3 spells CASSYSGGSMNTEAFF. The CDR3 coding sequence is TGTGCCAGCAGTTACTCCGGGGGTTCCATGAACACTGAAGCTTTCTTT.

Here the CDR3 reads CASSFGRTGIGYGYTF. CDR3 DNA sequence: TGTGCCAGCAGCTTCGGGAGGACGGGTATCGGTTACGGCTACACCTTC. The V and J genes are TRBV7-9 and TRBJ1-2; no firm D call. Between the trimmed V and J ends, which lost 3 bases and 8 bases, there was a span of 22 bases. Germline V gives CDR1 SEHNR, CDR2 FQNEAQ (reference sequence). This CDR3 spans 16 amino acids.

This chain links TRBV5-4 with TRBJ1-2; D gene unclear. In germline, CDR1 is SGHNT, CDR2 YYREEE (reference sequence). This CDR3 spans 14 amino acids. Trimming cost V 2 bases and J 8 bases, with 16 bases left between them. CDR3 region: CASSFGSNHVGYTF. CDR3 nucleotides: TGTGCCAGCAGCTTTGGCTCGAACCACGTAGGCTACACCTTC.

The rearrangement joins TRBV6-2 or TRBV6-3 to TRBJ1-3; perhaps TRBD1 as D (6 bases). The CDR3 loop spans 15 amino acids. The V and J ends lost 2 bases and 0 bases respectively, with 8 bases between them. Germline loops: CDR1 MNHEY, CDR2 SVGEGT. In DNA form, the CDR3 reads TGTGCCAGCAGTTACGGGACAATCTCTGGAAACACCATATATTTT. This encodes CASSYGTISGNTIYF.

The chain is built from TRBV30 and TRBJ1-6, with D unclear. With 4 bases removed from V and 7 bases from J, the gap between germline ends came to 14 bases. This CDR3 is 14 amino acids long. Looked up from germline, CDR1 is GTSNPN and CDR2 is SVGIG (reference sequence). The CDR3 DNA follows: TGTGCCTGGAAGAAGAGTGGAGGAAATTCACCCCTCCACTTT. This gives the protein CAWKKSGGNSPLHF.

The V and J genes are TRBV5-1 and TRBJ2-1; 9 bases are a match to TRBD2. CDR1 is SGHRS and CDR2 is YFSETQ in the germline V gene. Trimming took 6 bases from V and 7 from J; bases not matched to a gene: 11. The CDR3 loop spans 15 amino acids. The CDR3 is CASTLSASGENEQFF. In DNA form, the CDR3 reads TGCGCCAGCACCTTAAGTGCTAGCGGGGAGAATGAGCAGTTCTTC.

The CDR3 nucleotides read TGCGCCAGCAGCTTGGCCAGGGCACACGGAGAGACCCAGTACTTC. The encoded protein is CASSLARAHGETQYF. V is TRBV5-1 and J is TRBJ2-5; D perhaps matches TRBD1 (5 bases). The germline V gene has CDR1 SGHRS and CDR2 YFSETQ. The CDR3 spans 15 residues. V lost 0 bases and J 4 bases, leaving 13 bases between the germline ends.

This clone was recorded only once. This chain uses TRBV4-1 with TRBJ1-1; D is unresolved. V dropped 0 bases and J dropped 11 bases, with 13 bases sitting between them. Germline CDR1 is MGHRA and CDR2 is YSYEKL. CDR3 length: 13 residues. The CDR3 loop reads CASSQETSRGAFF. The CDR3 bases are TGCGCCAGCAGCCAAGAGACCTCCAGAGGGGCTTTCTTT.

The rearrangement links TRBV11-1 to TRBJ1-1; TRBD1 matches 7 bases. The CDR3 spans 13 residues. V gave up 6 bases and J gave up 5 bases; unmatched junction bases: 6. Germline CDR1 is SGHAT and CDR2 is FQDESV (reference sequence). CDR3 nucleotides: TGTGCCAGCAGTCACAACAGGGGAACTGAAGCTTTCTTT. The encoded protein is CASSHNRGTEAFF.

V usage is TRBV5-4 and J usage is TRBJ2-3, with 7 bases fitting TRBD1. The ends lost 3 bases at V and 1 base at J; junction bases unmatched: 8. Per germline, CDR1 SGHNT and CDR2 YYREEE (reference sequence). The CDR3 extends over 16 amino acids. For the CDR3, the DNA is TGTGCCAGCAGCTCGCCTAAGGGGACAGGCACAGATACGCAGTATTTT. Protein sequence: CASSSPKGTGTDTQYF.

The gene calls are TRBV28 and TRBJ1-1; D might be TRBD1 (6 bases). CDR1 and CDR2 (germline): MDHEN, SYDVKM. Between the trimmed V and J ends, which lost 5 bases and 4 bases, there was a span of 11 bases. This CDR3 contains 13 residues. The CDR3 coding sequence is TGTGCCAGCAGTCCAGGGGTAACCACTGAAGCTTTCTTT. It encodes CASSPGVTTEAFF.

The rearrangement uses TRBV2 and TRBJ1-3; D remains ambiguous. V lost 4 bases and J 0 bases, leaving 13 bases between the germline ends. Germline V gene lookup returns CDR1 SNHLY and CDR2 FYNNEI. The length of the CDR3 is 16 residues. This chain's CDR3 is CASSVNREISGNTIYF. The CDR3, as DNA: TGTGCCAGCAGTGTTAATCGGGAAATCTCTGGAAACACCATATATTTT. Full variable domain (rest looked up from reference TRBV2 and TRBJ1-3): EPEVTQTPSHQVTQMGQEVILRCVPISNHLYFYWYRQILGQKVEFLVSFYNNEISEKSEIFDDQFSVERPDGSNFTLKIRSTKLEDSAMYFCASSVNREISGNTIYFGEGSWLTVV.

The chain is built from TRBV5-3 and TRBJ1-5, with TRBD1 matching over 8 bases. TRBV5-3 is sorted into the ORF group, with uncertain function. This CDR3 has 19 amino acids. Unmatched junction bases numbered 18, after V lost 3 bases and J lost 4 bases. The CDR3 region is CARSSTTPGQGVRNQPQHF. The CDR3 region has the DNA TGTGCCAGAAGCTCCACCACACCTGGACAGGGAGTAAGAAATCAGCCCCAGCATTTT.

The chain combines TRBV5-1 with TRBJ2-2; tentatively, D is TRBD1 (7 bases). Germline CDR1 is SGHRS and CDR2 is YFSETQ. Trimming pared 5 bases from V and 2 bases from J, leaving 13 bases between. This CDR3 has 15 residues. CDR3 sequence reads: CASRAGQPNTGELFF. The CDR3 DNA follows: TGCGCCAGCAGGGCGGGACAGCCTAACACCGGGGAGCTGTTTTTT.